This paragraph reports one T cell receptor (beta chain). CDR3 length equals 14 residues. Germline lookup yields CDR1 LGHDT and CDR2 YNNKEL (reference sequence). Trimming shortened V by 4 bases and J by 1 base, and 10 bases separated the two germline ends. Profiled with immunoSEQ multiplex PCR; TCRdb holds only in-frame clones, not every one. The sample holds about 300,000 clones; over 85% are singletons and the top ten take about 1.7%. This sample stems from a study of blood T cell repertoires in COVID-19. Sequencing was carried out using peripheral blood. The chain is built from TRBV3-1 (or the pseudogene TRBV3-2) and TRBJ1-1; a weak D match, TRBD1 (5 bases). The TCR was taken from a woman under 40 with COVID-19, enrolled during active disease. The CDR3 protein is CASSPRGGNTEAFF. Written as DNA, the CDR3 is TGTGCCAGCAGCCCGCGCGGGGGGAACACTGAAGCTTTCTTT.